This T cell receptor (beta chain) is from a study of human T cells and chemical hapten exposure. TCRdb analysed the RACE reads with MiXCR anew, one entry per CDR3 protein. The table shows 90,000 or so distinct CDR3 sequences, with over 9.5% occurring only once. CDR3 length: 13 amino acids. Trimming removed 11 bases from V and 6 bases from J; junction bases left unmatched: 8. Germline values: CDR1 MNHEY, CDR2 SVGEGT. This clonotype occurred once. Time point: patch test 1, 2 weeks after DPC sensitization. The treatment was: therapeutic diphenylcyclopropenone sensitization with weekly scalp DPC. This TCR derives from a man aged 40-55 years with alopecia areata. Some clones in this sample may be carry-over from other donors' samples. Sequencing used whole blood, obtained in connection with sensitization to the hapten diphenylcyclopropenone (DPC). This chain uses TRBV6-2 or TRBV6-3 with TRBJ2-1; 9 bases are shared with TRBD2. The CDR3, as DNA: TGTGCCTCAAGGGGCGGGAGGGCCAATGAGCAGTTCTTC. It codes for CASRGGRANEQFF.